These 5 T cell receptor beta chains were sequenced from one sample in a study of blood T cell repertoires in COVID-19. The method was immunoSEQ multiplex PCR; TCRdb's version includes in-frame clones alone and lacks a portion of them. The table has roughly 200,000 clones, around four fifths seen once. The specimen sequenced was peripheral blood. These receptors originate from a woman over 75 with COVID-19, enrolled during active disease.

The J gene is TRBJ2-1, the V gene TRBV9; 10 bases are a match to TRBD2. Trimming cost V 2 bases and J 10 bases; bases outside gene matches: 12. CDR3 length equals 16 residues. Germline-derived CDR1 and CDR2 are SGDLS and YYNGEE. CDR3 sequence: CASSVNSGGAREEQFF. The CDR3 DNA is TGTGCCAGCAGCGTTAACAGCGGGGGGGCCCGGGAGGAGCAGTTCTTC.

The chain recombines TRBV3-1 (or the pseudogene TRBV3-2) with TRBJ1-6, with TRBD1 matching over 8 bases. Germline CDR1 is LGHDT and CDR2 is YNNKEL (reference sequence). The CDR3 covers 17 residues. The V and J ends lost 4 bases and 2 bases, in that order; junction bases with no gene match: 7. CDR3 DNA sequence: TGTGCCAGCAGCCGATCGCAGGGGGCTGCCTATAATTCACCCCTCCACTTT. It is translated as CASSRSQGAAYNSPLHF.

The chain combines TRBV28 with TRBJ2-5, with TRBD2 as a possible D gene (7 bases). Germline V CDR1 and CDR2: MDHEN, SYDVKM. This CDR3 region has 15 residues. With 7 bases removed from V and 2 bases from J, the gap between germline ends came to 17 bases. The CDR3 sequence is CASTQRGGWQETQYF. CDR3 nucleotide sequence: TGTGCCAGCACTCAAAGGGGGGGGTGGCAAGAGACCCAGTACTTC. Full variable domain (missing parts from reference TRBV28 and TRBJ2-5): DVKVTQSSRYLVKRTGEKVFLECVQDMDHENMFWYRQDPGLGLRLIYFSYDVKMKEKGDIPEGYSVSREKKERFSLILESASTNQTSMYLCASTQRGGWQETQYFGPGTRLLVL.

This clone was counted only a few times. This chain uses TRBV3-1 (or the pseudogene TRBV3-2) with TRBJ1-4; no clear D. V was trimmed by 2 bases and J by 0 bases, leaving 7 bases between them. CDR1 and CDR2 from the germline V gene are LGHDT and YNNKEL (reference sequence). The CDR3 extends over 15 amino acids. CDR3 loop: CASSQISPTNEKLFF. The CDR3 DNA is TGTGCCAGCAGCCAAATCTCCCCAACTAATGAAAAACTGTTTTTT.

This CDR3 reads CASSVAAGAENTIYF. DNA of the CDR3: TGTGCCAGCAGCGTAGCGGCGGGGGCTGAAAACACCATATATTTT. The chain has TRBV9 and TRBJ1-3; tentative D call: TRBD1 (6 bases). This CDR3 is built from 15 residues. The germline CDR1 and CDR2 sequences are SGDLS and YYNGEE. V was trimmed by 0 bases and J by 6 bases, leaving 13 bases between them.